Listed below are T cell receptor beta chains from one sample, sequenced in a study of CD8+ T cells in alopecia areata. Some clones are missing from TCRdb's copy, which holds only in-frame ones; the method was immunoSEQ multiplex PCR. The data hold roughly 100,000 clones, with over 75% observed a single time. Here the sequenced sample was CD8+ T cells sorted from blood, taken around week 34, from a patient treated with tofacitinib. Receptors were obtained from a human donor with alopecia areata. CDR3s include the opening cysteine and the closing phenylalanine or tryptophan. The D gene is left open where the match is weak. Not every row has a clone size; where given, it reads once, few, many or a size class.

j_gene	abundance	d_gene	v_gene	CDR3aa	CDR3nt
TRBJ2-3	.	.	TRBV2	CASLGRGPVDTQYF	TGTGCCAGCCTTGGGAGGGGGCCCGTAGATACGCAGTATTTT
TRBJ2-1	.	TRBD1	TRBV4-2	CASSQDRAGGSSEQFF	TGTGCCAGCAGCCAAGATCGGGCAGGGGGAAGCTCTGAGCAGTTCTTC
TRBJ2-1	.	.	TRBV4-1	CASSQYTDNEQFF	TGCGCCAGCAGCCAATACACAGACAATGAGCAGTTCTTC
TRBJ1-4	.	TRBD1	TRBV6-1	CASSEALGQGEKLFF	TGTGCCAGCAGTGAAGCGCTGGGACAGGGTGAAAAACTGTTTTTT
TRBJ1-2	.	.	TRBV29-1	CSGGRENYGYTF	TGCAGCGGGGGCCGGGAGAACTATGGCTACACCTTC
TRBJ1-2	.	.	TRBV13	CASSEPVNYGYTF	TGTGCCAGCAGCGAGCCGGTTAACTATGGCTACACCTTC
TRBJ2-3	.	TRBD2	TRBV27	CASSPGTSGATQYF	TGTGCCAGCAGTCCAGGGACTAGCGGGGCTACGCAGTATTTT
TRBJ1-1	.	.	TRBV19	CASSPSLNTEAFF	TGTGCCAGTAGTCCCAGCCTAAACACTGAAGCTTTCTTT
TRBJ2-3	.	.	TRBV11-2	CASSWRDSTDTQYF	TGTGCCAGCAGCTGGCGGGACAGCACAGATACGCAGTATTTT
TRBJ2-7	once	.	TRBV7-2	CASSRIGYEQYF	TGTGCCAGCAGCCGCATCGGCTACGAGCAGTACTTC
TRBJ2-7	.	.	TRBV2	CASSEWGGEGLTYEQYF	TGTGCCAGCAGTGAATGGGGCGGCGAGGGCCTTACCTACGAGCAGTACTTC
TRBJ2-2	.	.	TRBV4-1	CASSQESTTGELFF	TGCGCCAGCAGCCAAGAATCGACCACCGGGGAGCTGTTTTTT
TRBJ2-1	.	.	TRBV10-3	CAISERDEQFF	TGTGCCATCAGTGAAAGGGATGAGCAGTTCTTC
TRBJ2-1	.	TRBD2	TRBV27	CASRRGGAYNEQFF	TGTGCCAGCAGGCGGGGGGGAGCCTACAATGAGCAGTTCTTC
TRBJ2-7	.	TRBD1	TRBV7-9	CASSSRGQAPYEQYF	TGTGCCAGCAGCTCTAGGGGACAGGCCCCCTACGAGCAGTACTTC
TRBJ2-7	.	.	TRBV14	CASSQPGFTYEQYF	TGTGCCAGCAGCCAACCGGGGTTCACCTACGAGCAGTACTTC
TRBJ1-4	.	TRBD1	TRBV9	CASSASLTGEKLFF	TGTGCCAGCAGCGCTTCTCTGACAGGGGAAAAACTGTTTTTT
TRBJ2-5	.	.	TRBV9	CASSRDNEETQYF	TGTGCCAGCAGCCGGGACAACGAAGAGACCCAGTACTTC
TRBJ2-3	.	.	TRBV5-1	CASSFLGSPDTQYF	TGCGCCAGCAGCTTTTTAGGCAGCCCAGATACGCAGTATTTT
TRBJ2-3	.	TRBD1	TRBV27	CASSGEATGYRDTQYF	TGTGCCAGCAGTGGTGAAGCGACAGGGTATAGAGATACGCAGTATTTT
TRBJ2-1	.	TRBD2	TRBV5-6	CASSLAVEQFF	TGTGCCAGCAGCCTAGCGGTAGAGCAGTTCTTC
TRBJ2-4	.	.	TRBV6-1	CASSELEVGIRIKNIQYF	TGTGCCAGCAGTGAATTAGAGGTTGGGATCCGGATCAAAAACATTCAGTACTTC
TRBJ1-1	few	.	TRBV7-9	CASSAGPLNTEAFF	TGTGCCAGCAGCGCCGGACCCTTGAACACTGAAGCTTTCTTT
TRBJ2-5	.	.	TRBV7-9	CASSEPDLPQETQYF	TGTGCCAGCAGCGAGCCAGATTTGCCTCAAGAGACCCAGTACTTC
TRBJ2-7	.	TRBD2	TRBV10-2	CASEGREGREQYF	TGCGCCAGTGAGGGGCGGGAGGGCCGCGAGCAGTACTTC
TRBJ1-1	.	.	TRBV19	CASSTTGATNTEAFF	TGTGCCAGTAGTACTACAGGAGCTACGAACACTGAAGCTTTCTTT
TRBJ2-1	.	.	TRBV30	CAWSHGLSSYNEQFF	TGTGCCTGGTCCCACGGGTTAAGCTCCTACAATGAGCAGTTCTTC
TRBJ1-2	.	.	TRBV5-4	CASTLGGGYTF	TGTGCCAGCACGCTCGGGGGCGGCTACACCTTC
TRBJ2-7	.	.	TRBV21-1	CASGRIWGARISYEQYF	TGTGCCAGCGGGAGAATATGGGGGGCTCGAATCTCCTACGAGCAGTACTTC
TRBJ2-7	.	.	TRBV27	CASSSTPWEQYF	TGTGCCAGCAGTTCAACGCCTTGGGAGCAGTACTTC
TRBJ1-1	.	TRBD1	TRBV13	CASSLRGGGTEAFF	TGTGCCAGCAGCTTACGAGGGGGCGGCACTGAAGCTTTCTTT
TRBJ1-5	.	TRBD1	TRBV5-6	CASSLGQGYINQPQHF	TGTGCCAGCAGCTTGGGACAGGGTTACATCAATCAGCCCCAGCATTTT
TRBJ2-7	.	.	TRBV7-3	CASSLTPGTSTYEQYF	TGTGCCAGCAGCTTGACTCCGGGAACCAGCACCTACGAGCAGTACTTC
TRBJ1-1	.	.	TRBV6-6	CASSSGMDEAFF	TGTGCCAGCAGTTCAGGAATGGATGAAGCTTTCTTT
TRBJ2-5	medium-sized	.	TRBV27	CASSLMGDQETQYF	TGTGCCAGCAGTTTAATGGGGGATCAAGAGACCCAGTACTTC
TRBJ2-7	.	TRBD1	TRBV5-6	CASSFRRQGAREQYF	TGTGCCAGCAGCTTCAGGAGACAGGGGGCCCGGGAGCAGTACTTC
TRBJ2-3	.	.	TRBV27	CASSLSRQGTDTQYF	TGTGCCAGCAGTTTAAGTAGGCAGGGCACAGATACGCAGTATTTT
TRBJ2-7	.	TRBD1	TRBV27	CASSPGQGRGEQYF	TGTGCCAGCAGTCCCGGACAGGGACGGGGGGAGCAGTACTTC
TRBJ2-1	.	TRBD1	TRBV30	CASDRGQTYNEQFF	TGTGCCTCGGACAGGGGGCAAACCTACAATGAGCAGTTCTTC
TRBJ2-1	.	TRBD2	TRBV4-1	CASSQVGGGINEQFF	TGCGCCAGCAGCCAAGTCGGCGGGGGGATAAATGAGCAGTTCTTC
TRBJ2-4	.	TRBD1	TRBV10-1	CASSDHRGKAKNIQYF	TGCGCCAGCAGCGATCACAGGGGGAAGGCCAAAAACATTCAGTACTTC
TRBJ2-7	.	TRBD1	TRBV29-1	CSVEGQGATYEQYF	TGCAGCGTTGAGGGACAGGGGGCAACCTACGAGCAGTACTTC
TRBJ1-1	.	.	TRBV29-1	CSVEGQRAFF	TGCAGCGTTGAGGGGCAAAGAGCTTTCTTT
TRBJ1-4	.	.	TRBV5-4	CASSLENNEKLFF	TGTGCCAGCAGCTTGGAGAACAATGAAAAACTGTTTTTT
TRBJ2-1	.	TRBD1	TRBV19	CASNRGPSYNEQFF	TGTGCCAGTAACAGGGGCCCGTCCTACAATGAGCAGTTCTTC
TRBJ2-1	few	.	TRBV7-8	CASSRYNEQFF	TGTGCCAGCAGCCGATACAATGAGCAGTTCTTC